The rows below give T cell receptor beta chains drawn from one sample of a study of shared T cell receptors in the human thymus. Sequencing was performed with immunoSEQ multiplex PCR; in TCRdb, only in-frame clones are kept and a portion is missing. The sample records some 760,000 clones, 70% to 90% being singletons. These data were also filed under a second study, of human thymus T cells.

Sample: thymocytes. The receptors were gathered from a girl younger than two with a congenital heart defect. CDR3s include the opening cysteine and the closing phenylalanine or tryptophan. A D gene is named only where the DNA matches it firmly.

CASRPGTSGAETQYF | TRBV28 | TRBD2 | TRBJ2-5
CASSYDPQGEAGNTIYF | TRBV11-2 | TRBD1 | TRBJ1-3
CASSGGTVSTDTQYF | TRBV5-1 | . | TRBJ2-3
CASRRGQYSNQPQHF | TRBV6-1 | TRBD1 | TRBJ1-5
CAAKNRDRGPCSGNTIYF | TRBV2 | TRBD1 | TRBJ1-3
CATETGRGSKYGYTF | TRBV2 | . | TRBJ1-2
CASSPRDRDEKLFF | TRBV5-1 | TRBD1 | TRBJ1-4
CASSFPGQVSGANVLTF | TRBV28 | TRBD1 | TRBJ2-6
CASSPTAVEQYF | TRBV5-1 | . | TRBJ2-7
CASSESLAVKWRKLFF | TRBV6-1 | . | TRBJ1-4
CASSWGGQATNTEAFF | TRBV7-9 | TRBD1 | TRBJ1-1